Described below is a single T cell receptor (beta chain) sequence and its context. This CDR3 spans 16 amino acids. CDR1 is SNHLY, CDR2 FYNNEI, per germline. Unmatched junction bases numbered 10, after V lost 6 bases and J lost 5 bases. This specimen comes from a study of blood T cells in healthy people across ages. Combining a sample-barcoded 5' primer with a J-beta primer mix, a second PCR ran for about 7 to 11 cycles. MiXCR, run by TCRdb on the 5' RACE reads, gives a single entry per CDR3 protein. Among hundreds of thousands of distinct CDR3 sequences listed, less than 40% were seen once. The sequencing input was blood. The receptor was derived from an elderly woman in good health. V gene TRBV2 combines with J gene TRBJ2-3; 11 positions agree with TRBD2. CDR3 nucleotide sequence: TGTGCCAGCAGCCTGGATCGACTAGCGGGAAGAGATACGCAGTATTTT. This codes for CASSLDRLAGRDTQYF.